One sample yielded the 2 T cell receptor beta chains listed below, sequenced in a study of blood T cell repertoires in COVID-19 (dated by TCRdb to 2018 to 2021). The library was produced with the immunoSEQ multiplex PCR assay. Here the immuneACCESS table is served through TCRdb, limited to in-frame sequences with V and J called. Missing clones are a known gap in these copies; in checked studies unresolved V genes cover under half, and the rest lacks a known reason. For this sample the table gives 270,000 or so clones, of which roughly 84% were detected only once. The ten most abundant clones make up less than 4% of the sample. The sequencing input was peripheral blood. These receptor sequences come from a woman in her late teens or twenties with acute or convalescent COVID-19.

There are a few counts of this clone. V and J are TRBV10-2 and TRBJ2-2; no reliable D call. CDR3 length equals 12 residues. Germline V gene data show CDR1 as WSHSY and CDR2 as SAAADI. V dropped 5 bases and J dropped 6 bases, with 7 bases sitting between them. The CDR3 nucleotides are TGCGCCAGCAGTATCAGGTCCGGGGAGCTGTTTTTT. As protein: CASSIRSGELFF.

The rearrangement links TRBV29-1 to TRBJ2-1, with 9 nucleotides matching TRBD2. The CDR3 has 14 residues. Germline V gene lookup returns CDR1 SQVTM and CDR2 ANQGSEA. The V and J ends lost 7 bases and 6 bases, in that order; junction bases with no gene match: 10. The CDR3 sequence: CSAATGTSFNEQFF. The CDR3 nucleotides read TGCAGCGCTGCAACCGGGACTAGCTTCAATGAGCAGTTCTTC.